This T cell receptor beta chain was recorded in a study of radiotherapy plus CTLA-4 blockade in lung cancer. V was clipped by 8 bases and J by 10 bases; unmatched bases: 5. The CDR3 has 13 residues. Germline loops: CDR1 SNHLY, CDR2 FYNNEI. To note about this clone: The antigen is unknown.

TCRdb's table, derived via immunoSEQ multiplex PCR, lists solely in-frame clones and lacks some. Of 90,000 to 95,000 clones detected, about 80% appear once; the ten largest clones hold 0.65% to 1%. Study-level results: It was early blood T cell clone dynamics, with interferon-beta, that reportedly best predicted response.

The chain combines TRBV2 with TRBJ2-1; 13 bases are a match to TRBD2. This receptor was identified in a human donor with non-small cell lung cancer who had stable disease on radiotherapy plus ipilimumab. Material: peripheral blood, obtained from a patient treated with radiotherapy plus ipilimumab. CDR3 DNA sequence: TGTGCCAGCGGACTAGCGGGGGTGGTCGAGCAGTTCTTC. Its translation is CASGLAGVVEQFF.